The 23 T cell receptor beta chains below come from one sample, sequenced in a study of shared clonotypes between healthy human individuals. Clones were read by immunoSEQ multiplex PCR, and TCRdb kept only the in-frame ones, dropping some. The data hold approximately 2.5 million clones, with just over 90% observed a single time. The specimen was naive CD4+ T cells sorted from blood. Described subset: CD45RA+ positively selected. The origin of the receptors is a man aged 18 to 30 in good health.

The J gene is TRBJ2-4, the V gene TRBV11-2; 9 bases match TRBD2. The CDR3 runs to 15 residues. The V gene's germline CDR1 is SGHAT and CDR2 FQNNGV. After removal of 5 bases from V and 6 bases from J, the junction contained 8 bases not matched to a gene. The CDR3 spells CASSQPQLAGNIQYF. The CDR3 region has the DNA TGTGCCAGCAGCCAACCCCAACTAGCGGGAAACATTCAGTACTTC.

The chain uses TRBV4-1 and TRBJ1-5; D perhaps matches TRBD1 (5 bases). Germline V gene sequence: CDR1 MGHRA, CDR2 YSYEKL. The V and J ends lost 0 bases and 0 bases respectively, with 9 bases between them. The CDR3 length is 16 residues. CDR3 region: CASSQEGGFSNQPQHF. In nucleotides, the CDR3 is TGCGCCAGCAGCCAAGAGGGGGGGTTTAGCAATCAGCCCCAGCATTTT.

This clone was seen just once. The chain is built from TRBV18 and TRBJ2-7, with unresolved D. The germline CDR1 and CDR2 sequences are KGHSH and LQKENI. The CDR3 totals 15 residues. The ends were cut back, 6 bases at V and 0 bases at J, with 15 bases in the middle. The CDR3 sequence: CASSQTTGSSYEQYF. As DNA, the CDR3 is TGTGCCAGCTCGCAAACGACGGGCAGCTCCTACGAGCAGTACTTC. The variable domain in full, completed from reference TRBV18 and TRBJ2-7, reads NAGVMQNPRHLVRRRGQEARLRCSPMKGHSHVYWYRQLPEEGLKFMVYLQKENIIDESGMPKERFSAEFPKEGPSILRIQQVVRGDSAAYFCASSQTTGSSYEQYFGPGTRLTVT.

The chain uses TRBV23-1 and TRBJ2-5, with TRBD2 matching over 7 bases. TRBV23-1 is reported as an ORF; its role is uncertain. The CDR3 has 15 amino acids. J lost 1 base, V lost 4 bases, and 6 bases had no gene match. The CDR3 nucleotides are TGCGCCAGCAGTCGATTGGGAGGGCCCCAAGAGACCCAGTACTTC. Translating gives CASSRLGGPQETQYF.

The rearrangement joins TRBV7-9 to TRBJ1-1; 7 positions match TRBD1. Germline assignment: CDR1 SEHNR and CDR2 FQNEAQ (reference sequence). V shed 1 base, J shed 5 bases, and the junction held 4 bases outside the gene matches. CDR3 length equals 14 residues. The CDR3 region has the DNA TGTGCCAGCAGCTTAGACAGGGGAGAAACTGAAGCTTTCTTT. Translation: CASSLDRGETEAFF. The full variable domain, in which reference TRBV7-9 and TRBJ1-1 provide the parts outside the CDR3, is DTGVSQNPRHKITKRGQNVTFRCDPISEHNRLYWYRQTLGQGPEFLTYFQNEAQLEKSRLLSDRFSAERPKGSFSTLEIQRTEQGDSAMYLCASSLDRGETEAFFGQGTRLTVV.

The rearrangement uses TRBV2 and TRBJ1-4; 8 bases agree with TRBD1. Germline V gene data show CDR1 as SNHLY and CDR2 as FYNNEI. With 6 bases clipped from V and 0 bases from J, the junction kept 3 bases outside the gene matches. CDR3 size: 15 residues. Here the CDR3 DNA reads TGTGCCAGCAGGGACAGGGCGACAACTAATGAAAAACTGTTTTTT. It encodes CASRDRATTNEKLFF. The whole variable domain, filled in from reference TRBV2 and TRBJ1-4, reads EPEVTQTPSHQVTQMGQEVILRCVPISNHLYFYWYRQILGQKVEFLVSFYNNEISEKSEIFDDQFSVERPDGSNFTLKIRSTKLEDSAMYFCASRDRATTNEKLFFGSGTQLSVL.

CDR3 nucleotide sequence: TGTGCCACCACAGGGGGGGGAGTAGGCTCCTATAATTCACCCCTCCACTTT. Protein sequence: CATTGGGVGSYNSPLHF. The V and J genes are TRBV28 and TRBJ1-6; 8 bases fit TRBD1. The CDR3 has 17 amino acids. The germline CDR1 and CDR2 sequences are MDHEN and SYDVKM. The V and J ends lost 10 bases and 0 bases, in that order; junction bases with no gene match: 11.

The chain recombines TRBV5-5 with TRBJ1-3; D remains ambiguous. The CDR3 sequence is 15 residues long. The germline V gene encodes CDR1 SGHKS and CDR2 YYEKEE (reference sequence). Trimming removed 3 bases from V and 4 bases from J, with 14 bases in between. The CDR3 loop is CASSSTEYSGNTIYF. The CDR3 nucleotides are TGTGCCAGCAGCTCCACAGAATATTCAGGAAACACCATATATTTT.

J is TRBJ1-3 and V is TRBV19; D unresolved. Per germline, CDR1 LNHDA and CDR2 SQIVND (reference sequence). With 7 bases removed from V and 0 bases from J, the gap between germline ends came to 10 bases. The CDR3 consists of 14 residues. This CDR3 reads CASNDGSSGNTIYF. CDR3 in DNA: TGTGCCAGTAACGACGGTTCCTCTGGAAACACCATATATTTT. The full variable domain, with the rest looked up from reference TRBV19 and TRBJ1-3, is DGGITQSPKYLFRKEGQNVTLSCEQNLNHDAMYWYRQDPGQGLRLIYYSQIVNDFQKGDIAEGYSVSREKKESFPLTVTSAQKNPTAFYLCASNDGSSGNTIYFGEGSWLTVV.

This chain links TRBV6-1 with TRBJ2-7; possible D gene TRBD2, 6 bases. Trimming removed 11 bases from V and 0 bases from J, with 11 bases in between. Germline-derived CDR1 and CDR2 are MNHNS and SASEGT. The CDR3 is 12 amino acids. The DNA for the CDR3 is TGTGCCTGTGGAGGGTTCTCCTACGAGCAGTACTTC. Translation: CACGGFSYEQYF.

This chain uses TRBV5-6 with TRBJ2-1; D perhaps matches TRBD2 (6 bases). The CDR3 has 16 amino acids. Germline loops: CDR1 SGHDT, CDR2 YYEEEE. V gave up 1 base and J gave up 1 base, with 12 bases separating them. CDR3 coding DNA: TGTGCCAGCAGCTTGTACCCGGGGAGGTCCTACAATGAGCAGTTCTTC. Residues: CASSLYPGRSYNEQFF.

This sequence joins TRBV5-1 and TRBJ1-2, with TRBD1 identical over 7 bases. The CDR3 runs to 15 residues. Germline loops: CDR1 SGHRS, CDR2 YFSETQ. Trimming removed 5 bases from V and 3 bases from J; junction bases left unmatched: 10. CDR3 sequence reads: CASSLTGQIDYGYTF. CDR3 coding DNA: TGCGCCAGCAGTTTGACAGGGCAGATAGACTATGGCTACACCTTC.

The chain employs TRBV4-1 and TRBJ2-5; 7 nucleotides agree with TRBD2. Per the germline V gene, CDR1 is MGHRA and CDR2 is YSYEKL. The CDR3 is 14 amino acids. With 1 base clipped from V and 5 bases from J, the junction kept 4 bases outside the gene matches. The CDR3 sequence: CASSQGLAGETQYF. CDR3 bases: TGCGCCAGCAGCCAAGGACTAGCCGGGGAGACCCAGTACTTC.

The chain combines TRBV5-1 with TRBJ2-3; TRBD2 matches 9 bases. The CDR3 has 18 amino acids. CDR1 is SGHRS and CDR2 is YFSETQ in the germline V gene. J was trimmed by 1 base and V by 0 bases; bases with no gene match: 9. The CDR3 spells CASSLAASGVFRTDTQYF. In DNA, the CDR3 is TGCGCCAGCAGCTTGGCGGCTAGCGGGGTCTTCCGCACAGATACGCAGTATTTT.

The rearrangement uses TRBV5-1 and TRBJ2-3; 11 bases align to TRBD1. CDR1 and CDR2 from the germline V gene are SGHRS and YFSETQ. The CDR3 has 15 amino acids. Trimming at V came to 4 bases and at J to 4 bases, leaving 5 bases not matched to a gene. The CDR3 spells CASSHRGQGADTQYF. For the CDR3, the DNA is TGCGCCAGCAGCCACCGGGGACAGGGGGCAGATACGCAGTATTTT. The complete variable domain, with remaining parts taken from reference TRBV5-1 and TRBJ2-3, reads KAGVTQTPRYLIKTRGQQVTLSCSPISGHRSVSWYQQTPGQGLQFLFEYFSETQRNKGNFPGRFSGRQFSNSRSEMNVSTLELGDSALYLCASSHRGQGADTQYFGPGTRLTVL.

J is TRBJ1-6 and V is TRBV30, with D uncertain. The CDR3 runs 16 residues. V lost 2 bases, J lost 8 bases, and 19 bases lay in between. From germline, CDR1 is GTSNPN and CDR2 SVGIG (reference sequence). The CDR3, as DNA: TGTGCCTGGAGTCTCCCAGGCCCCGGATTCGATTCACCCCTCCACTTT. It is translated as CAWSLPGPGFDSPLHF.

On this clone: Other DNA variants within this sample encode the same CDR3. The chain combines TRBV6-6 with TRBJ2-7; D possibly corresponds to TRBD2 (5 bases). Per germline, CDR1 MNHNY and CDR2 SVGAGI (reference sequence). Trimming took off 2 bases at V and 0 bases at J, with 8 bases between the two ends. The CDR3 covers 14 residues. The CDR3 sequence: CASSYERGSYEQYF. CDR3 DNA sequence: TGTGCCAGCAGTTACGAACGGGGCTCCTACGAGCAGTACTTC.

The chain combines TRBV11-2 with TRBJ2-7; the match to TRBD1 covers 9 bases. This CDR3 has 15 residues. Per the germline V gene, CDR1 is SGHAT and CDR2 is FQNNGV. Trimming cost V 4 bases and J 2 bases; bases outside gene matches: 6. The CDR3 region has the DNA TGTGCCAGCAGCTGGAGACAGGGGGGACCCTACGAGCAGTACTTC. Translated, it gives CASSWRQGGPYEQYF.

The CDR3 DNA reads as TGCGCCAGCAGCCAATATAACGACAGATATAATGAAAAACTGTTTTTT. It translates to CASSQYNDRYNEKLFF. V usage is TRBV4-1 and J usage is TRBJ1-4; a weak D match, TRBD1 (5 bases). Looked up from germline, CDR1 is MGHRA and CDR2 is YSYEKL. V was shortened by 2 bases and J by 4 bases, with 14 bases between the two germline ends. There are 16 residues in the CDR3.

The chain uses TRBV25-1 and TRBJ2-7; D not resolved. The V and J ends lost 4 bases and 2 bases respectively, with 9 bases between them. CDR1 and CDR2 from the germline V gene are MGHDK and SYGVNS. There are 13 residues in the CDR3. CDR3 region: CASSVPHAYEQYF. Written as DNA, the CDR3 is TGTGCCAGCAGTGTACCCCATGCCTACGAGCAGTACTTC.

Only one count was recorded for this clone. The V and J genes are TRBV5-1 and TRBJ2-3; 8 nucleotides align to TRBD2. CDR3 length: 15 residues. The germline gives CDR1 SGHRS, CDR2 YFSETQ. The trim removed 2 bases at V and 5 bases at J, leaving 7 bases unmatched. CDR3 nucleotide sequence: TGCGCCAGCAGCTTCCGAGCGGGGGCAAGAGATACGCAGTATTTT. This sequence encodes CASSFRAGARDTQYF.

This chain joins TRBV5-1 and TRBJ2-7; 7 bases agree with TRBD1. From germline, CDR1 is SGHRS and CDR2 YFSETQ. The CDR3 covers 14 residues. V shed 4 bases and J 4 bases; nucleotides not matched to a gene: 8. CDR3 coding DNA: TGCGCCAGCAGCCTATCCGGGACAGAATACGAGCAGTACTTC. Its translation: CASSLSGTEYEQYF.

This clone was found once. The CDR3 DNA reads as TGTGCCAGCAGGAAGACAGGGGGGGTTGGAATGGGCTACGAGCAGTACTTC. It yields the protein CASRKTGGVGMGYEQYF. This chain connects TRBV28 to TRBJ2-7; 9 bases are shared with TRBD1. The CDR3 sequence is 17 residues long. Germline assignment: CDR1 MDHEN and CDR2 SYDVKM. Trimming took 6 bases from V and 3 from J; bases not matched to a gene: 15.